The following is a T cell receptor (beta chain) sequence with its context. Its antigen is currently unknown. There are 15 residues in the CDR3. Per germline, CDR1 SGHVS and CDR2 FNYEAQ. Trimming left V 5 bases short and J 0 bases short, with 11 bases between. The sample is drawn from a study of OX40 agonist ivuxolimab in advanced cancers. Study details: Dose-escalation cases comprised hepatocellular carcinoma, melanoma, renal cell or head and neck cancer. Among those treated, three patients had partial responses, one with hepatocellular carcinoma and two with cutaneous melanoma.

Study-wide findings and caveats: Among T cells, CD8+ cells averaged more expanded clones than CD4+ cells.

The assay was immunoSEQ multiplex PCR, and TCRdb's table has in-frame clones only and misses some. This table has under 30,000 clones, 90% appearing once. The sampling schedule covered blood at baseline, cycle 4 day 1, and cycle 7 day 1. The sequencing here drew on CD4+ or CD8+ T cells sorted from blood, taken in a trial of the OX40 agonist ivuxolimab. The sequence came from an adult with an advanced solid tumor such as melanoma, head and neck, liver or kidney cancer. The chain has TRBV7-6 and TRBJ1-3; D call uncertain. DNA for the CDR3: TGTGCCAGCAGCCTAGAACCGAGCTCTGGAAACACCATATATTTT. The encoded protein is CASSLEPSSGNTIYF. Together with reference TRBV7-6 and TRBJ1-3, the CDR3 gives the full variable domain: GAGVSQSPRYKVTKRGQDVALRCDPISGHVSLYWYRQALGQGPEFLTYFNYEAQQDKSGLPNDRFSAERPEGSISTLTIQRTEQRDSAMYRCASSLEPSSGNTIYFGEGSWLTVV.